There are many counts of the clone carrying this T cell receptor (beta chain). What it binds is not known. These data belong to a study of T cells in Graves' hyperthyroidism and ophthalmopathy. The TCR beta CDR3 regions underwent amplification using RNA transcripts as the source. HTBI primers were employed in a first-round RT-PCR of the TCR CDR3. TCRdb reprocessed the multiplex PCR reads with MiXCR, giving one entry per CDR3 protein. Here the sample spans approximately 420,000 distinct CDR3 sequences, 15% being singletons. The study's findings and limits: In the analysis, a 13 V-J model separated ophthalmopathy from stable hyperthyroidism.

Trimming shortened V by 6 bases and J by 0 bases, and 15 bases separated the two germline ends. This CDR3 has 16 residues. CDR1 and CDR2 (germline): SGHAT, FQDESV (reference sequence). This sequence joins TRBV11-1 and TRBJ2-1; TRBD2 might be the D (6 bases). The sample consisted of blood. The clonotype comes from a woman in her 30s with Graves' hyperthyroidism. CDR3 sequence reads: CASRSGSGSSYNEQFF. In nucleotides, the CDR3 is TGTGCCAGCAGATCGGGTAGCGGAAGCTCCTACAATGAGCAGTTCTTC.